This T cell receptor (beta chain) was obtained from a study of T cells after posttransplantation cyclophosphamide. Assay used: immunoSEQ multiplex PCR; TCRdb lists only in-frame clones, some missing. The repertoire includes about 47,000 clones, around nine tenths of them detected once, and around 3% sits in the top ten. The CDR3 is 11 residues long. Trimming removed 8 bases from V and 6 bases from J, with 7 bases in between. Germline CDR1 SNHLY, CDR2 FYNNEI. This clone was picked up a small number of times. The TCR comes from a woman aged 50 to 65 in good health and a related stem cell transplant donor. Sequencing was performed on PBMCs. The chain recombines TRBV2 with TRBJ1-4, with D unclear. CDR3: CASGPYEKLFF. The CDR3, as DNA: TGTGCCAGCGGGCCTTATGAAAAACTGTTTTTT.